Below, 12 T cell receptor beta chains from the same sample are listed, as sequenced in a study of blood T cell repertoires in COVID-19. Repertoires were generated with immunoSEQ multiplex PCR, while TCRdb's copy carries only in-frame clones and drops some. The sample shows hundreds of thousands of clones, approximately 83% of them seen only once. Sequenced input: peripheral blood. These TCRs come from a woman aged 30 to 39 with COVID-19, enrolled during active disease.

This rearrangement joins TRBV5-6 to TRBJ2-5, with TRBD1 identical over 7 bases. Germline loops: CDR1 SGHDT, CDR2 YYEEEE. Trimming took 4 bases from V and 3 from J; bases not matched to a gene: 9. The length of the CDR3 is 15 residues. The CDR3 sequence: CASSRQRTGKETQYF. The CDR3 nucleotides read TGTGCCAGCAGCCGTCAGCGGACAGGAAAAGAGACCCAGTACTTC.

This rearrangement joins TRBV7-9 to TRBJ1-2, with 9 positions matching TRBD1. Looked up from germline, CDR1 is SEHNR and CDR2 is FQNEAQ (reference sequence). The CDR3 is 13 residues long. J lost 6 bases, V lost 3 bases, and 2 bases had no gene match. The CDR3 loop reads CASSFRQGDGYTF. In DNA, the CDR3 is TGTGCCAGCAGCTTTAGACAGGGGGATGGCTACACCTTC.

The V call is TRBV4-3, the J call TRBJ1-6; TRBD1 matches 9 bases. The CDR3 is 16 amino acids. Germline trimming cut 4 bases from V and 5 bases from J; bases unmatched to any gene: 6. CDR1 LGHNA and CDR2 YSLEER come from the germline V gene. In DNA, the CDR3 is TGCGCCAGCAGCCGGATCACAGGGGGCGATAATTCACCCCTCCACTTT. This translates into CASSRITGGDNSPLHF.

The chain couples TRBV4-3 to TRBJ2-6; TRBD2 aligns across 9 bases. The CDR3 has 19 amino acids. Germline values: CDR1 LGHNA, CDR2 YSLEER. Trimming removed 0 bases from V and 2 bases from J; junction bases left unmatched: 8. The CDR3 DNA follows: TGCGCCAGCAGCCAAGATAGAGCGGGGGGAAGACCTGGGGCCAACGTCCTGACTTTC. Protein: CASSQDRAGGRPGANVLTF.

This clone appeared once. V and J are TRBV19 and TRBJ2-1; TRBD2 matches 12 bases. CDR1 and CDR2 from the germline V gene are LNHDA and SQIVND (reference sequence). The CDR3 is 15 amino acids. After removal of 5 bases from V and 9 bases from J, the junction contained 8 bases not matched to a gene. The CDR3 region is CASSLLAGGPGEQFF. In DNA, the CDR3 is TGTGCCAGTAGTCTGCTAGCGGGGGGGCCCGGTGAGCAGTTCTTC.

This chain joins TRBV27 and TRBJ2-5, with D possibly matching TRBD1 (6 bases). The V gene's germline CDR1 is MNHEY and CDR2 SMNVEV (reference sequence). The CDR3 contains 16 residues. The V and J ends lost 5 bases and 2 bases respectively, with 18 bases between them. CDR3 amino acids: CASSARNRALQETQYF. Here the CDR3 DNA reads TGTGCCAGCAGTGCAAGGAACAGGGCATTACAAGAGACCCAGTACTTC.

This chain joins TRBV7-2 and TRBJ1-2; TRBD1 is a possible D gene (5 bases). The V gene's germline CDR1 is SGHTA and CDR2 FQGNSA. The CDR3 is 14 residues long. The V end was cut by 5 bases, the J end by 0 bases, with 10 bases between. CDR3 coding DNA: TGTGCCAGCAGCCGGCGGACACCTAACTATGGCTACACCTTC. Translation: CASSRRTPNYGYTF.

This clone was found once. This rearrangement joins TRBV9 to TRBJ1-1; D gene uncertain. Between the trimmed V and J ends, which lost 3 bases and 1 base, there was a span of 13 bases. Germline assignment: CDR1 SGDLS and CDR2 YYNGEE. The CDR3 contains 15 residues. The CDR3 DNA sequence: TGTGCCAGCAGCGCCAGTGGGCAGCAGAACACTGAAGCTTTCTTT. Its protein is CASSASGQQNTEAFF.

Only one count was recorded for this clone. The chain links TRBV7-9 to TRBJ1-2; possible D gene TRBD1, 5 bases. From germline, CDR1 is SEHNR and CDR2 FQNEAQ (reference sequence). CDR3 size: 14 residues. The germline V and J ends were trimmed by 5 bases and 4 bases, with 14 bases remaining between them. Here the CDR3 reads CASSETTQGYGYTF. For the CDR3, the DNA is TGTGCCAGCAGCGAAACTACCCAGGGCTATGGCTACACCTTC. Full variable domain (rest looked up from reference TRBV7-9 and TRBJ1-2): DTGVSQNPRHKITKRGQNVTFRCDPISEHNRLYWYRQTLGQGPEFLTYFQNEAQLEKSRLLSDRFSAERPKGSFSTLEIQRTEQGDSAMYLCASSETTQGYGYTFGSGTRLTVV.

The chain uses TRBV28 and TRBJ2-2; 7 bases map to TRBD2. CDR3 size: 14 residues. After removal of 5 bases from V and 11 bases from J, the junction contained 11 bases not matched to a gene. In germline, CDR1 is MDHEN, CDR2 SYDVKM. The CDR3 DNA follows: TGTGCCAGCAGTAGCTCGACTAGCTGGAAAGAGCTGTTTTTT. Protein product: CASSSSTSWKELFF.

This clone was picked up a small number of times. The V gene is TRBV21-1, the J gene TRBJ1-5. TRBV21-1 is given as a pseudogene. CDR3 length: 16 amino acids. CDR3 in amino acids: CARRRQPWGDFQPQHF. The CDR3 region has the DNA TGTGCCAGGAGGAGGCAGCCATGGGGGGACTTTCAGCCCCAGCATTTT.

There are a few counts of this clone. This chain links TRBV5-4 with TRBJ2-7; 12 bases are a match to TRBD2. This CDR3 contains 15 residues. V lost 6 bases and J lost 5; bases outside the gene matches: 9. Per germline, CDR1 SGHNT and CDR2 YYREEE (reference sequence). In nucleotides, the CDR3 is TGTGCCAGCACCCTAGCGGGAGGGCGAAGAAACGAGCAGTACTTC. Translated, it gives CASTLAGGRRNEQYF.